The rows below give T cell receptor beta chains drawn from one sample of a study of blood T cell repertoires in COVID-19. Clones were read by immunoSEQ multiplex PCR, and TCRdb kept only the in-frame ones, dropping some. The sample consists of more than 300,000 clones, approximately 90% of them appearing once. Sequenced input: PBMCs or T cells enriched from blood (not recorded which). Receptors were obtained from a middle-aged woman who had been exposed to COVID-19. CDR3s include the opening cysteine and the closing phenylalanine or tryptophan. D genes are given only for firm matches. Rows may omit the clone size; those that give it use once, few, many or a size class.

V,size,D,J,CDR3,DNA
TRBV6-6,-,-,TRBJ1-2,CASSSLGGKRDYGYTF,TGTGCCAGCAGTTCCTTAGGGGGAAAAAGGGACTATGGCTACACCTTC
TRBV4-1,few,TRBD1,TRBJ2-7,CASSQVQGSGEQYF,TGCGCCAGCAGCCAAGTACAGGGGTCTGGCGAGCAGTACTTC
TRBV5-6,-,-,TRBJ1-3,CASSSNLLGAAGNTIYF,TGTGCCAGCAGTTCCAACCTGCTTGGGGCGGCTGGAAACACCATATATTTT
TRBV29-1,-,TRBD2,TRBJ2-1,CSVQAGLARSSYNEQFF,TGCAGCGTACAAGCGGGACTAGCCAGGAGCTCCTACAATGAGCAGTTCTTC
TRBV30,-,-,TRBJ2-7,CAWNPDRTYEQYF,TGTGCCTGGAACCCCGACAGAACCTACGAGCAGTACTTC
TRBV18,-,-,TRBJ2-7,CASSSIQGFGEQYF,TGTGCCAGCTCTTCAATTCAGGGGTTTGGCGAGCAGTACTTC
TRBV18,-,-,TRBJ2-7,CASSPEQGGEQYF,TGTGCCAGCTCACCCGAACAGGGCGGCGAGCAGTACTTC
TRBV6-4,-,TRBD2,TRBJ2-1,CASSDGGGEQFF,TGTGCCAGCAGTGACGGGGGGGGTGAGCAGTTCTTC
TRBV6-1,-,-,TRBJ1-5,CASSEQRSFNQPQHF,TGTGCCAGCAGTGAACAGCGTTCCTTTAATCAGCCCCAGCATTTT
TRBV9,-,-,TRBJ1-4,CASSVVGAANEKLFF,TGTGCCAGCAGCGTAGTAGGGGCTGCTAATGAAAAACTGTTTTTT
TRBV24-1,-,-,TRBJ2-1,CATSELESTNEQFF,TGTGCCACCAGTGAGCTGGAGTCGACGAATGAGCAGTTCTTC
TRBV11-3,-,TRBD2,TRBJ2-1,CASSLRGGSYNEQFF,TGTGCCAGCAGCTTACGCGGGGGGTCTTACAATGAGCAGTTCTTC
TRBV5-1,-,TRBD2,TRBJ2-3,CASSASGMGDTQYF,TGCGCCAGCAGCGCTAGCGGGATGGGGGATACGCAGTATTTT